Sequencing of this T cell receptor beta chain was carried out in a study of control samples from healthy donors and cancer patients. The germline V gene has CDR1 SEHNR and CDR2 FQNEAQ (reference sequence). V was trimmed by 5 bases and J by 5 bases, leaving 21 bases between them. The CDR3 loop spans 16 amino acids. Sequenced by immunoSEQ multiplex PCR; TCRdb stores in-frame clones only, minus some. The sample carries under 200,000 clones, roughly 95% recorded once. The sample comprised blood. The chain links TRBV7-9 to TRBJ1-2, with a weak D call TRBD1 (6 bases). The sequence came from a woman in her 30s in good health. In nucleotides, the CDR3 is TGTGCCAGCAGCCCTCAGGGGCAGGTGGGGAGGTATGGCTACACCTTC. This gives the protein CASSPQGQVGRYGYTF.